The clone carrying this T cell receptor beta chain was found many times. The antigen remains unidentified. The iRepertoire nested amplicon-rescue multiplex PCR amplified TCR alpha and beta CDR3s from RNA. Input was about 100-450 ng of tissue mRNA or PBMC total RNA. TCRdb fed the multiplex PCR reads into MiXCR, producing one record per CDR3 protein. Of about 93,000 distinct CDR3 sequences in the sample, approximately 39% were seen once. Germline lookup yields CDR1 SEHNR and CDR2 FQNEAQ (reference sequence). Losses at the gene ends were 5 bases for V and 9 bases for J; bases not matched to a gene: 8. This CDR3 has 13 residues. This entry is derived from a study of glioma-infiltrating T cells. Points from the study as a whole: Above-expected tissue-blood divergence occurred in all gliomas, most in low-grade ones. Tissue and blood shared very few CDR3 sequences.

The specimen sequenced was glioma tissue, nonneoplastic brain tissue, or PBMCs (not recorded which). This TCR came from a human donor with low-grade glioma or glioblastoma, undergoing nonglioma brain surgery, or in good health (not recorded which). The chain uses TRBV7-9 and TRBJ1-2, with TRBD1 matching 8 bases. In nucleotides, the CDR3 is TGTGCCAGCAGCCAAGGACAGGGTCGAAGCTACACCTTC. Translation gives CASSQGQGRSYTF.